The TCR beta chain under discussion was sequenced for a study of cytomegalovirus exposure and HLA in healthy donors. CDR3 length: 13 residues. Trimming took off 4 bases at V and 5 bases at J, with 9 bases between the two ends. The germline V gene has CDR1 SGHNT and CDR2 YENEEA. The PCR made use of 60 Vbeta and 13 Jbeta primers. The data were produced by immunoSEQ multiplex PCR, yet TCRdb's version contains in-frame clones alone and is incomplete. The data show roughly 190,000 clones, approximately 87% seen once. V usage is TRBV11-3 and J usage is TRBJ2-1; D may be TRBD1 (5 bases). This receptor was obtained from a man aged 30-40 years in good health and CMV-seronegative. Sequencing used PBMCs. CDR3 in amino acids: CASSSDMDNEQFF. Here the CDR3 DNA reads TGTGCCAGCAGCTCGGACATGGACAATGAGCAGTTCTTC.